Listed below are T cell receptor beta chains from one sample, sequenced in a study of OX40 agonist ivuxolimab in advanced cancers. The assay was immunoSEQ multiplex PCR, and TCRdb's table has in-frame clones only and misses some. This table holds 100,000 to 150,000 clones, about 90% found once. The sample was CD4+ or CD8+ T cells sorted from blood, taken in a trial of the OX40 agonist ivuxolimab. The receptors were sampled from an adult with an advanced solid tumor such as melanoma, head and neck, liver or kidney cancer. The CDR3 runs from the conserved cysteine through the conserved F or W. A D gene is named only where the DNA matches it firmly. Size is stated for part of the rows, as once, few or many counts, or as a class when the clone is expanded.

D | size | J | length | V | CDR3 | DNA
NA | NA | TRBJ1-1 | 13 | TRBV10-3 | CAISPQTGLEAFF | TGTGCCATCAGTCCCCAGACAGGTTTAGAAGCTTTCTTT
NA | NA | TRBJ1-1 | 13 | TRBV5-1 | CASRRGANTEAFF | TGCGCCAGCAGGAGGGGGGCGAACACTGAAGCTTTCTTT
NA | NA | TRBJ1-2 | 14 | TRBV28 | CASSLESILDGYTF | TGTGCCAGCAGTTTAGAGAGTATTCTAGATGGCTACACCTTC
NA | NA | TRBJ2-3 | 15 | TRBV27 | CASTLRNRGTDTQYF | TGTGCCAGCACCCTACGGAACAGGGGCACAGATACGCAGTATTTT
TRBD2 | NA | TRBJ2-7 | 16 | TRBV7-9 | CASSLARLAGAGEQYF | TGTGCCAGCAGCTTAGCGCGGCTAGCGGGAGCGGGTGAGCAGTACTTC
NA | once | TRBJ2-1 | 13 | TRBV11-1 | CASSFSPSNEQFF | TGTGCCAGCAGCTTTAGCCCGAGTAATGAGCAGTTCTTC
NA | NA | TRBJ2-3 | 15 | TRBV11-1 | CASSLEATRRDTQYF | TGTGCCAGCAGCTTAGAGGCTACCCGGAGAGATACGCAGTATTTT
NA | few | TRBJ1-2 | 16 | TRBV7-6 | CASSLGGIATNYGYTF | TGTGCCAGCAGCTTAGGGGGAATCGCAACTAACTATGGCTACACCTTC
NA | NA | TRBJ2-7 | 14 | TRBV6-6 | CASSYAGQSYEQYF | TGTGCCAGCAGTTACGCGGGCCAGTCCTACGAGCAGTACTTC
TRBD1 | NA | TRBJ2-1 | 15 | TRBV4-2 | CASSQTGQVINEQFF | TGTGCCAGCAGCCAGACGGGACAGGTGATCAATGAGCAGTTCTTC